The rows below give T cell receptor beta chains drawn from one sample of a study of blood T cell repertoires in COVID-19. Repertoires were generated with immunoSEQ multiplex PCR, while TCRdb's copy carries only in-frame clones and drops some. Among 350,000 or so clones listed, about 92% were seen once. The sample consisted of peripheral blood. Receptor source: a woman aged 60-75 years with COVID-19, enrolled during active disease. Both conserved end residues are part of each CDR3. The D gene is left open where the match is weak. Clone size, where shown, is once, few, many, or a class for clones that have expanded.

J gene | clone size | D gene | V gene | CDR3 DNA | CDR3 protein
TRBJ1-3 | - | - | TRBV2 | TGTGCCAGCAGTGGTGACACCATCTCTGGAAACACCATATATTTT | CASSGDTISGNTIYF
TRBJ2-5 | - | TRBD2 | TRBV5-4 | TGTGCCAGCAGCATTAGCGGGGGGATTCAAGAGACCCAGTACTTC | CASSISGGIQETQYF
TRBJ1-2 | - | - | TRBV6-5 | TGTGCCAGCATGGGGAGGGACGGCTACACCTTC | CASMGRDGYTF
TRBJ1-3 | - | - | TRBV18 | TGTGCCAGCTCACCCCAGTTCTCTGGAAACACCATATATTTT | CASSPQFSGNTIYF
TRBJ1-1 | - | TRBD1 | TRBV19 | TGTGCCAGTATCGGACAGGGGGCTACCACTGAAGCTTTCTTT | CASIGQGATTEAFF
TRBJ2-3 | - | - | TRBV2 | TGTGCCAGCAGTTCTACCGCCAGCACAGATACGCAGTATTTT | CASSSTASTDTQYF
TRBJ2-3 | - | TRBD2 | TRBV4-1 | TGCGCCAGCAGCCAAGCGGGACTAGACCCCAGAGATACGCAGTATTTT | CASSQAGLDPRDTQYF
TRBJ2-1 | - | TRBD2 | TRBV9 | TGTGCCAGCAGCGTAGTAGCGGGGGGGATGTATGAGCAGTTCTTC | CASSVVAGGMYEQFF
TRBJ1-3 | - | - | TRBV3-1/TRBV3-2 | TGTGCCAGCAGCCAAACGAGAGTCGTAGGAAACACCATATATTTT | CASSQTRVVGNTIYF
TRBJ2-1 | - | - | TRBV10-1 | TGCGCCAGCAGTGTAAGCGGCCCTTCGGGGTATGAGCAGTTCTTC | CASSVSGPSGYEQFF
TRBJ1-1 | - | - | TRBV23-1 | TGCGCCAGCACCGCAACCTGCAGGGTGGGTTCCATGAACACTGAAGCTTTCTTT | CASTATCRVGSMNTEAFF
TRBJ2-5 | - | - | TRBV5-1 | TGCGCCAGCAGCTTGGATCAGGGTGGGACCCAGTACTTC | CASSLDQGGTQYF
TRBJ2-5 | - | - | TRBV4-1 | TGCGCCAGCAGCCAACAAGCCCAAGAGACCCAGTACTTC | CASSQQAQETQYF
TRBJ1-1 | - | TRBD1 | TRBV2 | TGTGCCAGCAGGCTGACAGGGCACCGGAACACTGAAGCTTTCTTT | CASRLTGHRNTEAFF
TRBJ2-3 | - | TRBD2 | TRBV19 | TGTGCCAGTACCCTACTAGCGGGGGGGCCTTCAGATACGCAGTATTTT | CASTLLAGGPSDTQYF
TRBJ1-1 | - | - | TRBV7-9 | TGTGCCAGCAGCCGTCCGGAAGGCCGAGGGACTGAAGCTTTCTTT | CASSRPEGRGTEAFF
TRBJ1-1 | - | - | TRBV5-5 | TGTGCCAGCAGCTTGGTCGTTATGAACACTGAAGCTTTCTTT | CASSLVVMNTEAFF
TRBJ1-3 | - | - | TRBV28 | TGTGCCAGCAGCCCCCGGGACACCATATATTTT | CASSPRDTIYF
TRBJ1-6 | - | - | TRBV11-2 | TGTGCCAGCAGCCCTTCATGGGGATCGACTAGCTCCTATAATTCACCCCTCCACTTT | CASSPSWGSTSSYNSPLHF
TRBJ2-3 | - | TRBD2 | TRBV18 | TGTGCCAGCTCACCGGGAATAGCGGGGGGACCCACAGATACGCAGTATTTT | CASSPGIAGGPTDTQYF
TRBJ1-6 | - | - | TRBV9 | TGTGCCAGCAGCTCTCCACGGGGGTTAAATTCACCCCTCCACTTT | CASSSPRGLNSPLHF
TRBJ1-1 | - | TRBD1 | TRBV12-3/TRBV12-4 | TGTGCCAGCACGGACAGGGCGGGGGCTGAAGCTTTCTTT | CASTDRAGAEAFF
TRBJ2-3 | - | - | TRBV5-1 | TGCGCCAAACTGACAGATACGCAGTATTTT | CAKLTDTQYF
TRBJ2-5 | - | - | TRBV10-1 | TGCGCCAGCAGTGACGGATCAGGGACATCACCAGAGACCCAGTACTTC | CASSDGSGTSPETQYF
TRBJ1-6 | - | - | TRBV7-8 | TGTGCCAGCAGCTTAGCGAGGAGCTCCTATAATTCACCCCTCCACTTT | CASSLARSSYNSPLHF
TRBJ2-2 | - | - | TRBV4-2 | TGTGCCAGCAGCCAGCCCCGGGGGTGGGCCACCGGGGAGCTGTTTTTT | CASSQPRGWATGELFF
TRBJ1-2 | - | - | TRBV15 | TGTGCCACCAGCCGGGGGGGGACTAACTATGGCTACACCTTC | CATSRGGTNYGYTF
TRBJ2-3 | - | - | TRBV27 | TGTGCCAGCAGTTTAGGCGGAGGGGGCTCCATTACGCAGTATTTT | CASSLGGGGSITQYF
TRBJ1-1 | once | TRBD1 | TRBV5-6 | TGTGCCAGCAGCCCAAATCTAGGGGGCGGTCATACTGAAGCTTTCTTT | CASSPNLGGGHTEAFF
TRBJ2-7 | once | TRBD2 | TRBV18 | TGTGCCAGCTCACGGGGGACTAGCGGGGAGAACTACGAGCAGTACTTC | CASSRGTSGENYEQYF
TRBJ2-1 | - | TRBD2 | TRBV27 | TGTGCCAGCAGTTTATGGGCGGGGGGATATAACAATGAGCAGTTCTTC | CASSLWAGGYNNEQFF
TRBJ2-7 | - | - | TRBV28 | TGTGCCGTGTCTACCTACGAGCAGTACTTC | CAVSTYEQYF
TRBJ2-5 | - | - | TRBV7-8 | TGTGCCAGCAGCCGACTCGGACAGGCGGGGGAGACCCAGTACTTC | CASSRLGQAGETQYF
TRBJ2-2 | - | - | TRBV19 | TGTGCCAGTAGTATTCAGGACATTAACACCGGGGAGCTGTTTTTT | CASSIQDINTGELFF
TRBJ1-1 | - | - | TRBV10-3 | TGTGCCATCAGTGAGTTAGGGAGGGAGGACACTGAAGCTTTCTTT | CAISELGREDTEAFF
TRBJ1-2 | once | - | TRBV3-1/TRBV3-2 | TGTGCCAGCAGCCAAGATTCAGGGAGGGACTATGGCTACACCTTC | CASSQDSGRDYGYTF
TRBJ1-1 | - | TRBD1 | TRBV9 | TGTGCCAGCAGCGCCGACAGGGGTGAGACTTTCTTT | CASSADRGETFF
TRBJ2-1 | - | - | TRBV6-2/TRBV6-3 | TGTGCCAGCAGTCGGGGTCCTGGCTCCTACAATGAGCAGTTCTTC | CASSRGPGSYNEQFF
TRBJ1-2 | - | TRBD1 | TRBV27 | TGTGCCAGCCGGGGACAGTCTAACTATGGCTACACCTTC | CASRGQSNYGYTF
TRBJ1-3 | - | - | TRBV3-1/TRBV3-2 | TGTGCCAGCAGCCAGGCAGGGATTGGAAACACCATATATTTT | CASSQAGIGNTIYF
TRBJ1-1 | - | - | TRBV18 | TGTGCCAGCTCACCGGGACAAACCCAGAGGAACACTGAAGCTTTCTTT | CASSPGQTQRNTEAFF
TRBJ2-1 | once | TRBD2 | TRBV5-1 | TGCGCCAGCAGCCTATCAGCGGGGGGGAGCTCCTACAATGAGCAGTTCTTC | CASSLSAGGSSYNEQFF
TRBJ1-2 | - | TRBD1 | TRBV30 | TGTGCCTGGACCAAACCGGGACAGGGAATTATAAAGTGGAACACCTTC | CAWTKPGQGIIKWNTF
TRBJ2-5 | few | - | TRBV7-6 | TGTGCCAGCAGCCCCCCGAACTCACAAGAGACCCAGTACTTC | CASSPPNSQETQYF
TRBJ2-5 | - | - | TRBV5-4 | TGTGCCAGCAGCTTGATAGTCCAAGAGACCCAGTACTTC | CASSLIVQETQYF
TRBJ2-7 | - | - | TRBV6-5 | TGTGCCAGCGGGTGGAGGCAGATGACCCCCTACGAGCAGTACTTC | CASGWRQMTPYEQYF
TRBJ2-5 | once | - | TRBV28 | TGTGCCAGCAGTTCCGACAGATTTGTGACCCAGTACTTC | CASSSDRFVTQYF
TRBJ1-2 | once | - | TRBV7-9 | TGTGCCAGCGAGGGGGACGGCTATGGCTACACCTTC | CASEGDGYGYTF